The 27 T cell receptor beta chains reported below all come from one sample, sequenced in a study of CD8+ T cells in alopecia areata (dated by TCRdb to between 2017 and 2018). The label giving this sample's time point can be read as: about four weeks on oral tofacitinib. The sample's treatment or condition label, decoded: oral pan-JAK inhibitor, 5-10 mg twice daily. Library method: the immunoSEQ multiplex PCR assay. RNA was extracted from all samples and reverse transcribed into cDNA, which served as template for TCR sequencing. In its TCRdb copy, this immuneACCESS table keeps in-frame sequences only and misses some clones. Where compared with another copy, unresolved V genes explain less than half of these, and the others have no known cause. The sample contains 150,000 or so clones, 85% to 90% of them found a single time. The top ten clones comprise 13% of the sample. The sequencing here drew on CD8+ T cells sorted from blood, taken at week 4, from a patient treated with tofacitinib. These TCRs come from a human donor with alopecia areata.

CDR3 sequence reads: CASSLAQTTEAFF. CDR3 nucleotides: TGTGCCAGCAGCTTAGCCCAGACAACTGAAGCTTTCTTT. The chain joins TRBV7-2 to TRBJ1-1; the D is unclear. This CDR3 comprises 13 residues. With 0 bases removed from V and 5 bases from J, the gap between germline ends came to 7 bases. Germline values: CDR1 SGHTA, CDR2 FQGNSA. Drawing the rest from reference TRBV7-2 and TRBJ1-1, the complete variable domain is GAGVSQSPSNKVTEKGKDVELRCDPISGHTALYWYRQSLGQGLEFLIYFQGNSAPDKSGLPSDRFSAERTGGSVSTLTIQRTQQEDSAVYLCASSLAQTTEAFFGQGTRLTVV.

This clone was recorded a few times. The V gene is TRBV29-1, the J gene TRBJ2-2; 7 bases agree with TRBD2. The CDR3 extends over 16 amino acids. CDR1 SQVTM and CDR2 ANQGSEA come from the germline V gene. V shed 6 bases and J 6 bases; nucleotides not matched to a gene: 16. The CDR3 sequence is CSVLGGEVPTAGELFF. The CDR3 DNA is TGCAGCGTATTGGGGGGGGAGGTCCCCACCGCCGGGGAGCTGTTTTTT.

The chain combines TRBV4-1 with TRBJ2-5; 8 nucleotides align to TRBD2. Germline V gene lookup returns CDR1 MGHRA and CDR2 YSYEKL. V shed 4 bases and J 2 bases; nucleotides not matched to a gene: 3. This CDR3 has 14 amino acids. CDR3 sequence reads: CASSPGGSQETQYF. The CDR3, as DNA: TGCGCCAGCAGCCCGGGGGGGTCACAAGAGACCCAGTACTTC.

The V call is TRBV5-1, the J call TRBJ2-4; 9 bases agree with TRBD2. This CDR3 contains 15 residues. Germline loops: CDR1 SGHRS, CDR2 YFSETQ. The J segment lost 5 bases and the V segment lost 1 base, leaving 4 bases of the junction unmatched. CDR3: CASSLTWTSENIQYF. The CDR3 coding sequence is TGCGCCAGCAGCTTGACCTGGACTAGCGAAAACATTCAGTACTTC.

Notes on this clone: One end of the junction does not line up with germline, which may come from a read error. The rearrangement uses TRBV7-7 and TRBJ2-3; D perhaps matches TRBD1 (5 bases). The CDR3 is made up of 18 amino acids. Germline V gene sequence: CDR1 SSHAT, CDR2 FNYEAQ (reference sequence). In DNA, the CDR3 is TGTGCTAGCAGCTTAGATGGCTACGACCAGGGAAGGACAGATACGCAGTATTTT. It encodes CASSLDGYDQGRTDTQYF.

The chain employs TRBV2 and TRBJ2-1; no clear D gene. CDR1 SNHLY and CDR2 FYNNEI come from the germline V gene. The CDR3 runs 16 residues. V was trimmed by 1 base and J by 4 bases, leaving 14 bases between them. The CDR3 bases are TGTGCCAGCAGTGAAGTTTGGCAGCAACCTTACAATGAGCAGTTCTTC. It translates to CASSEVWQQPYNEQFF.

This clone has a handful of counts. The genes are TRBV10-1 and TRBJ2-1; 9 nucleotides match TRBD1. Germline CDR1 is WNHNN and CDR2 is SYGVQD (reference sequence). J lost 5 bases, V lost 7 bases, and 9 bases had no gene match. There are 15 residues in the CDR3. The chain's CDR3 is CASTTGTGTNNEQFF. Written as DNA, the CDR3 is TGCGCCAGCACCACCGGGACAGGGACGAACAATGAGCAGTTCTTC.

This chain links TRBV5-1 with TRBJ2-7; possibly TRBD1 for D (5 bases). Per the germline V gene, CDR1 is SGHRS and CDR2 is YFSETQ. V dropped 10 bases and J dropped 3 bases, with 17 bases sitting between them. This CDR3 contains 13 residues. This CDR3 reads CAPCGGGHYEQYF. In DNA, the CDR3 is TGCGCCCCGTGTGGCGGCGGACACTACGAGCAGTACTTC.

V and J are TRBV30 and TRBJ2-1; possible D gene TRBD2, 6 bases. Trimming cost V 0 bases and J 10 bases, with 13 bases left between them. CDR3 size: 13 residues. Germline CDR1 is GTSNPN and CDR2 is SVGIG (reference sequence). CDR3 sequence (DNA): TGTGCCTGGAGTGTTCCAGACGCGGGGGAGCAGTTCTTC. Translating it yields CAWSVPDAGEQFF.

The chain carries TRBV30 and TRBJ2-3, with D tentatively TRBD2 (5 bases). Per germline, CDR1 GTSNPN and CDR2 SVGIG (reference sequence). V was pared by 0 bases and J by 6 bases, with 16 bases between. CDR3 length: 15 residues. The CDR3 DNA reads as TGTGCCTGGAGTGTACTGGTCCCGGGGTCGGATACGCAGTATTTT. Its protein is CAWSVLVPGSDTQYF. Complete variable domain (other parts from reference TRBV30 and TRBJ2-3): SQTIHQWPATLVQPVGSPLSLECTVEGTSNPNLYWYRQAAGRGLQLLFYSVGIGQISSEVPQNLSASRPQDRQFILSSKKLLLSDSGFYLCAWSVLVPGSDTQYFGPGTRLTVL.

To note about this clone: This specimen includes other DNA sequences encoding the same CDR3. This chain joins TRBV27 and TRBJ1-1; D unclear. The V gene lost 6 bases and the J gene lost 3 bases, with 5 bases spanning the gap. This CDR3 is built from 11 residues. CDR1 and CDR2 from the germline V gene are MNHEY and SMNVEV (reference sequence). CDR3 protein: CASRSYTEAFF. The CDR3, as DNA: TGTGCCAGCAGATCATACACTGAAGCTTTCTTT.

V usage is TRBV5-1 and J usage is TRBJ2-7, with D possibly matching TRBD2 (5 bases). Germline-derived CDR1 and CDR2 are SGHRS and YFSETQ. The CDR3 totals 14 residues. V was shortened by 1 base and J by 2 bases, with 10 bases between the two germline ends. Written as DNA, the CDR3 is TGCGCCAGCAGCTTGTCAGCGGATGCCTACGAGCAGTACTTC. Translation: CASSLSADAYEQYF.

The V gene is TRBV30, the J gene TRBJ2-1, with 7 bases aligning to TRBD1. Germline CDR1 and CDR2: GTSNPN and SVGIG (reference sequence). The CDR3 extends over 11 amino acids. The J segment lost 7 bases and the V segment lost 8 bases, leaving 5 bases of the junction unmatched. CDR3 sequence (DNA): TGTGCCGGCCTACAGGGGAATGAGCAGTTCTTC. Translated: CAGLQGNEQFF.

The chain combines TRBV9 with TRBJ2-1; 7 nucleotides agree with TRBD2. CDR1 SGDLS and CDR2 YYNGEE come from the germline V gene. The CDR3 is made up of 15 amino acids. After removal of 3 bases from V and 0 bases from J, the junction contained 3 bases not matched to a gene. CDR3 loop: CASSAGGGSYNEQFF. CDR3 sequence (DNA): TGTGCCAGCAGCGCTGGCGGGGGCTCCTACAATGAGCAGTTCTTC.

This sequence joins TRBV7-9 and TRBJ1-5, with no clear D. The V end lost 5 bases, the J end lost 0 bases, and 11 bases lay between the germline ends. This CDR3 region has 15 residues. The V gene's germline CDR1 is SEHNR and CDR2 FQNEAQ (reference sequence). The CDR3 DNA sequence: TGTGCCAGCAGCCGCAGAGTATATAGCAATCAGCCCCAGCATTTT. Translating it yields CASSRRVYSNQPQHF.

J is TRBJ2-3 and V is TRBV29-1; D perhaps matches TRBD2 (5 bases). Germline lookup yields CDR1 SQVTM and CDR2 ANQGSEA. V was pared by 2 bases and J by 6 bases, with 12 bases between. The CDR3 runs 13 residues. The CDR3 sequence: CSVENPGSDTQYF. The DNA for the CDR3 is TGCAGCGTTGAAAATCCGGGATCGGATACGCAGTATTTT.

The chain employs TRBV7-9 and TRBJ2-1; TRBD2 matches at 11 bases. CDR3 length equals 16 residues. Germline CDR1 reads SEHNR; CDR2 reads FQNEAQ (reference sequence). The junction had 10 bases not matched to a gene; V was cut back by 3 bases and J by 9 bases. The CDR3 loop is CASSFILAGGFGEQFF. Here the CDR3 DNA reads TGTGCCAGCAGCTTTATCCTAGCGGGAGGATTCGGTGAGCAGTTCTTC.

The chain uses TRBV11-2 and TRBJ2-3; D is undetermined. Germline loops: CDR1 SGHAT, CDR2 FQNNGV. The CDR3 extends over 14 amino acids. V lost 5 bases and J lost 0, with 9 bases in between. The DNA of the CDR3 is TGTGCCAGCAGCCCCTCCGAAAGCACAGATACGCAGTATTTT. It translates to CASSPSESTDTQYF. Variable domain in full (rest from reference TRBV11-2 and TRBJ2-3): EAGVAQSPRYKIIEKRQSVAFWCNPISGHATLYWYQQILGQGPKLLIQFQNNGVVDDSQLPKDRFSAERLKGVDSTLKIQPAKLEDSAVYLCASSPSESTDTQYFGPGTRLTVL.

J is TRBJ2-3 and V is TRBV9; 7 bases are a match to TRBD2. The germline gives CDR1 SGDLS, CDR2 YYNGEE. V shed 4 bases and J 1 base; nucleotides not matched to a gene: 9. The CDR3 runs 16 residues. The CDR3: CASSLYPGLRTDTQYF. DNA of the CDR3: TGTGCCAGCAGCCTTTACCCGGGACTACGCACAGATACGCAGTATTTT. Using reference TRBV9 and TRBJ2-3 for the parts outside the CDR3, the full variable domain is DSGVTQTPKHLITATGQRVTLRCSPRSGDLSVYWYQQSLDQGLQFLIQYYNGEERAKGNILERFSAQQFPDLHSELNLSSLELGDSALYFCASSLYPGLRTDTQYFGPGTRLTVL.

The chain uses TRBV29-1 and TRBJ1-1; D is uncertain. Trimming left V 4 bases short and J 4 bases short, with 13 bases between. This CDR3 spans 13 amino acids. The germline gives CDR1 SQVTM, CDR2 ANQGSEA. The CDR3 sequence: CSVGSGMGTEAFF. For the CDR3, the DNA is TGCAGCGTTGGGTCTGGAATGGGCACTGAAGCTTTCTTT. The full variable domain, completed using reference TRBV29-1 and TRBJ1-1, is SAVISQKPSRDICQRGTSLTIQCQVDSQVTMMFWYRQQPGQSLTLIATANQGSEATYESGFVIDKFPISRPNLTFSTLTVSNMSPEDSSIYLCSVGSGMGTEAFFGQGTRLTVV.

The rearrangement links TRBV2 to TRBJ1-1; D is uncertain. Germline V gene data show CDR1 as SNHLY and CDR2 as FYNNEI. The CDR3 runs 13 residues. V was clipped by 11 bases and J by 0 bases, with 13 bases between them. CDR3 DNA sequence: TGTGCCTGCACCGGGAAGATGAACACTGAAGCTTTCTTT. This gives the protein CACTGKMNTEAFF.

The V call is TRBV4-1, the J call TRBJ2-2; D gene ambiguous. CDR3 size: 14 residues. The germline V gene has CDR1 MGHRA and CDR2 YSYEKL. Between the trimmed V and J ends, which lost 5 bases and 2 bases, there was a span of 9 bases. Here the CDR3 DNA reads TGCGCCAGCAGCTTCAGACCCAACACCGGGGAGCTGTTTTTT. Its translation is CASSFRPNTGELFF.

The V gene is TRBV15, the J gene TRBJ1-5, with D maybe TRBD1 (5 bases). Trimming pared 1 base from V and 9 bases from J, leaving 10 bases between. CDR1 is LNHNV, CDR2 YYDKDF, per germline (reference sequence). The CDR3 consists of 13 residues. The CDR3 coding sequence is TGTGCCACCAGCAGAGGACAGCTTCGGCCCCAGCATTTT. Its protein product is CATSRGQLRPQHF.

This rearrangement joins TRBV27 to TRBJ2-7; 9 bases are a match to TRBD1. V lost 4 bases and J lost 5; bases outside the gene matches: 9. Germline V lookup: CDR1 MNHEY, CDR2 SMNVEV (reference sequence). CDR3 length equals 15 residues. CDR3 residues: CASSYVQGASHEQYF. Here the CDR3 DNA reads TGTGCCAGCAGTTACGTACAGGGGGCGAGCCACGAGCAGTACTTC.

V usage is TRBV29-1 and J usage is TRBJ2-1, with TRBD1 as a possible D gene (6 bases). The CDR3 sequence is 15 residues long. Trimming took off 3 bases at V and 7 bases at J, with 19 bases between the two ends. Germline CDR1 SQVTM, CDR2 ANQGSEA. The CDR3 sequence: CSVEDSSEGWNEQFF. CDR3 DNA: TGCAGCGTTGAGGACAGCTCCGAGGGTTGGAATGAGCAGTTCTTC.

This clone was counted a few times. The chain joins TRBV29-1 to TRBJ2-1, with 8 nucleotides matching TRBD2. Trimming at V came to 3 bases and at J to 8 bases, leaving 6 bases not matched to a gene. Germline V gene lookup returns CDR1 SQVTM and CDR2 ANQGSEA. CDR3 size: 13 residues. CDR3 DNA: TGCAGCGTTGAGCCGGGACTAGACCATGAGCAGTTCTTC. Its translation is CSVEPGLDHEQFF.

This clone was found once. This chain joins TRBV6-5 and TRBJ1-1; the D gene is possibly TRBD1 (5 bases). CDR1 is MNHEY and CDR2 is SVGAGI in the germline V gene. This CDR3 has 14 residues. The V and J ends lost 4 bases and 2 bases respectively, with 11 bases between them. The DNA for the CDR3 is TGTGCCAGCAGTTTCTCAGGGATAAACACTGAAGCTTTCTTT. Translating gives CASSFSGINTEAFF.